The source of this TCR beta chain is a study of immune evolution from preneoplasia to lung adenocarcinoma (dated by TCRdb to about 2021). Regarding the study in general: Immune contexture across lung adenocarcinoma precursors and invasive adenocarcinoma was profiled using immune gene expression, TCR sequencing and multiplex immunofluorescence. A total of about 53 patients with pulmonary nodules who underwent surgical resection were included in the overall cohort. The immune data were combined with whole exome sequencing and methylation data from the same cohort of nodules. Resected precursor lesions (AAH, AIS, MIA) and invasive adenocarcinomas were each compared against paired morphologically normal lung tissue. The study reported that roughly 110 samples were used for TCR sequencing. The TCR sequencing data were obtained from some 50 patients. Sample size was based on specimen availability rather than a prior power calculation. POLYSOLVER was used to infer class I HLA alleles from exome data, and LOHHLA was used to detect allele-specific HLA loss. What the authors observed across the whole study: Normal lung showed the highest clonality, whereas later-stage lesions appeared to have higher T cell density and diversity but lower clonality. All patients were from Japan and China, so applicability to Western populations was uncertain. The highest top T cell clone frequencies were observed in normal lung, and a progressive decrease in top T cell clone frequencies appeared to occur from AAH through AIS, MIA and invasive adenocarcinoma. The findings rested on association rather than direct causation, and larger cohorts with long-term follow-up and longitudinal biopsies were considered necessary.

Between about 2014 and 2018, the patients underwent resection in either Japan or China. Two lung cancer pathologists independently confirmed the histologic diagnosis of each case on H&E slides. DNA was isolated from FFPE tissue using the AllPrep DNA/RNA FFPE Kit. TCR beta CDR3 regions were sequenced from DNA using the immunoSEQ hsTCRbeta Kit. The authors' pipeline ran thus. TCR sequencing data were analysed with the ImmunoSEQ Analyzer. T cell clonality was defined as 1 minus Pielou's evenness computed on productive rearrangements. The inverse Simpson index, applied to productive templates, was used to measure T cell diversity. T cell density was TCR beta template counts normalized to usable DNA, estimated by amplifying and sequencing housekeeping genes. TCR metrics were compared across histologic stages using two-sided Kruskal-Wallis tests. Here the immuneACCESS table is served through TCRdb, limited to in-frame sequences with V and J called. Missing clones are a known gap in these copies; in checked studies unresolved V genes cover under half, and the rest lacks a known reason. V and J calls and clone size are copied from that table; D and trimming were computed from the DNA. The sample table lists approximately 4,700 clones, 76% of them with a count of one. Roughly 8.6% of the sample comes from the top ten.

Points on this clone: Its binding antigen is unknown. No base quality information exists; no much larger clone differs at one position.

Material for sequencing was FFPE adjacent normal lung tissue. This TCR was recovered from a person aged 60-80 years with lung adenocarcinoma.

The CDR3 sequence is CASSPVTGWASYEQYF. The DNA sequence follows: TGTGCCAGCAGCCCAGTGACAGGGTGGGCGTCCTACGAGCAGTACTTC. The V gene is TRBV7-2 and the J gene is TRBJ2-7; TRBD1 matches 7 bases in the middle. For this chain, trimming is 5 bases at the V end and 1 base at the J end, and the number of junction bases without a gene match is 11. The CDR3, from cysteine to phenylalanine, totals 16 residues. Here the CDR3 DNA is all that survives: 48 bases in frame from base 1. The germline V gene provides CDR1 SGHTA and CDR2 FQGNSA.